Listed here is a single T cell receptor beta chain. Its antigen is undetermined. The data belong to a study of T-cell memory formation after mild COVID-19. Overall study results and limits: Certain responding clones were present in pre-infection memory, suggesting participation of cross-reactive memory. The main location of contracting CD4+ clones was CM and EM, and that of contracting CD8+ clones was EMRA.

Trimming removed 5 bases from V and 6 bases from J; junction bases left unmatched: 7. The germline V gene encodes CDR1 DFQATT and CDR2 SNEGSKA (reference sequence). CDR3 size: 15 residues. A 5'RACE reaction primed in the constant segment made cDNA libraries of TCR alpha and TCR beta, and these carried sample barcodes and UMIs. One entry per CDR3 protein results from TCRdb running MiXCR on the 5' RACE reads. The sample consists of 450,000 to 650,000 distinct CDR3 sequences, 20% of them appearing once. The sequenced sample consisted of PBMCs or a T cell subset sorted from them (not recorded which). The source of this sequence is an adult woman who had mild COVID-19 (a few samples of this study predate the infection). Cell type and time point are not known. The chain is built from TRBV20-1 and TRBJ2-4, with TRBD2 matching over 13 bases. CDR3 sequence (DNA): TGCAGTGCTTCACCGACTAGCGGGGGGAGAAACATTCAGTACTTC. The encoded protein is CSASPTSGGRNIQYF.